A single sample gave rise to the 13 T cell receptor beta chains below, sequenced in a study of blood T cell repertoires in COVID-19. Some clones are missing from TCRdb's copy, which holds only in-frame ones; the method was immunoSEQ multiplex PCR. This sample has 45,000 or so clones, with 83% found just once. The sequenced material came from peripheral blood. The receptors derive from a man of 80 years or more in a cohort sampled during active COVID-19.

This CDR3 reads CASSDTRSSYEQYF. The DNA for the CDR3 is TGTGCCAGCAGCGATACGAGGAGCTCCTACGAGCAGTACTTC. The rearrangement joins TRBV11-3 to TRBJ2-7, with D unresolved. The V gene's germline CDR1 is SGHNT and CDR2 YENEEA. The CDR3 runs to 14 residues. V was cut by 5 bases and J by 0 bases, with 11 bases left in between.

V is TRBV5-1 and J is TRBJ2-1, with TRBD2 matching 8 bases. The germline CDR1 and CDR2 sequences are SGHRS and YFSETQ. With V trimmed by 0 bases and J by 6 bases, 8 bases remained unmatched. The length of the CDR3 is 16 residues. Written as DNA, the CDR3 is TGCGCCAGCAGCTTGGTTAGCGGGGCAATGTTCAATGAGCAGTTCTTC. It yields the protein CASSLVSGAMFNEQFF.

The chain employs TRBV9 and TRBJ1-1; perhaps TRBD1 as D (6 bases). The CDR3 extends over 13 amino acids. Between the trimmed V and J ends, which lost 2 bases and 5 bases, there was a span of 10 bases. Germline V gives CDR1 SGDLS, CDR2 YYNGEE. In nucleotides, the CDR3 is TGTGCCAGCAGCGTTACCCAGGGGACTGAAGCTTTCTTT. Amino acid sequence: CASSVTQGTEAFF.

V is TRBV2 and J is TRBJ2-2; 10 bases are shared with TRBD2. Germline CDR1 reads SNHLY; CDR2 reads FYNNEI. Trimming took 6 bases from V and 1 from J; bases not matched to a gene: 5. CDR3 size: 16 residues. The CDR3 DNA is TGTGCCAGCAGAGGGGGGACTAGCGTGAACACCGGGGAGCTGTTTTTT. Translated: CASRGGTSVNTGELFF.

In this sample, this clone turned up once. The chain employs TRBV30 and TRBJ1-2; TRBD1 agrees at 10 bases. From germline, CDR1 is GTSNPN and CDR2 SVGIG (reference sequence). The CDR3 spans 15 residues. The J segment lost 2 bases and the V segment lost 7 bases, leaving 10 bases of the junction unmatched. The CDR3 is CASVGQGIYNYGYTF. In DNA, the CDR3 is TGTGCCTCCGTGGGACAGGGGATTTACAACTATGGCTACACCTTC.

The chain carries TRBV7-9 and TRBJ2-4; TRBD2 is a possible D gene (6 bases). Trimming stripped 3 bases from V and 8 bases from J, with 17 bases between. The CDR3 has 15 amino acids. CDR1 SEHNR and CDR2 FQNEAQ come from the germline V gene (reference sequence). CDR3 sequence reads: CASSFRDAGRDIQYF. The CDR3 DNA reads TGTGCCAGCAGCTTTAGGGACGCGGGAAGGGACATTCAGTACTTC.

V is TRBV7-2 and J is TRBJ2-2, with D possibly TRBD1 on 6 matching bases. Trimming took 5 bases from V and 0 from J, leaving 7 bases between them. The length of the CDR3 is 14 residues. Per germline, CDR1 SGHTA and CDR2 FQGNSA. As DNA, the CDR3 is TGTGCCAGCAGCCGGACAGCGAACACCGGGGAGCTGTTTTTT. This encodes CASSRTANTGELFF.

The CDR3 region is CASSSDRVNTEAFF. In nucleotides, the CDR3 is TGTGCCAGCTCTTCGGACAGGGTGAACACTGAAGCTTTCTTT. The chain is built from TRBV18 and TRBJ1-1; 8 bases map to TRBD1. CDR1 is KGHSH, CDR2 LQKENI, per germline. This CDR3 is built from 14 residues. J lost 0 bases, V lost 6 bases, and 3 bases had no gene match.

CDR3 sequence (DNA): TGTGCCAGCAACAGGGAAAGTAGCAATCAGCCCCAGCATTTT. Its protein is CASNRESSNQPQHF. This sequence joins TRBV2 and TRBJ1-5; D perhaps matches TRBD1 (6 bases). The germline V gene has CDR1 SNHLY and CDR2 FYNNEI. Trimming left V 7 bases short and J 0 bases short, with 10 bases between. The CDR3 length is 14 residues. The full variable domain, rest sourced from reference TRBV2 and TRBJ1-5, is EPEVTQTPSHQVTQMGQEVILRCVPISNHLYFYWYRQILGQKVEFLVSFYNNEISEKSEIFDDQFSVERPDGSNFTLKIRSTKLEDSAMYFCASNRESSNQPQHFGDGTRLSIL.

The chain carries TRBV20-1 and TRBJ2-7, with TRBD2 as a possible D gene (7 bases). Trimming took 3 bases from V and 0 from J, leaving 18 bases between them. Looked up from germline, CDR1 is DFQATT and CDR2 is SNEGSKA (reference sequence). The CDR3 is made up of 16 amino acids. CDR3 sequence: CSASHWAGAYSYEQYF. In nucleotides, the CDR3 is TGCAGTGCTAGTCATTGGGCGGGGGCCTACTCCTACGAGCAGTACTTC.

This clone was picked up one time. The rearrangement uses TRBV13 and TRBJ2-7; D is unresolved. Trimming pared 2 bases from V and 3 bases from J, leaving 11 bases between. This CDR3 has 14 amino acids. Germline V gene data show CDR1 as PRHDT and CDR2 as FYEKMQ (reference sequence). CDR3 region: CASSLRGPNYEQYF. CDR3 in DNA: TGTGCCAGCAGCTTAAGAGGCCCGAACTACGAGCAGTACTTC.

CDR3 DNA sequence: TGTGCCAGTAGTGGACTAGCGGGACCCTACGAGCAGTACTTC. This codes for CASSGLAGPYEQYF. This chain uses TRBV19 with TRBJ2-7; 12 positions agree with TRBD2. The CDR3 is made up of 14 amino acids. The ends lost 5 bases at V and 2 bases at J; junction bases unmatched: 1. The germline gives CDR1 LNHDA, CDR2 SQIVND (reference sequence).

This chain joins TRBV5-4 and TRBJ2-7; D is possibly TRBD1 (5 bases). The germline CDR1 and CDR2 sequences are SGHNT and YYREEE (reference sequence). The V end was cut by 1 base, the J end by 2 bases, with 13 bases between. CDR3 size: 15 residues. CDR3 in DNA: TGTGCCAGCAGCTTGAAATCAGGGTCGCCCTACGAGCAGTACTTC. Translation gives CASSLKSGSPYEQYF.